Below are 5 T cell receptor beta chains sequenced from a single sample in a study of CXCR3-negative and CXCR3-positive naive CD8 T cells. Study conclusions and caveats: CXCR3-expressing naive cells carried TRB CDR3s more hydrophobic than those of CXCR3-negative naive cells.

These TCRs' antigens remain unknown. The authors prepared UMI-labeled TRB cDNA libraries by 5' RACE. TCRdb re-called the 5' RACE reads and catalogs CDR3 proteins one per entry, DNA excluded. There are about 110,000 distinct CDR3 sequences in the sample, with 0.35% to 0.4% held by the top ten. The sequencing sample was made of naive CXCR3+ CD8+ T cells from blood. Subset of the sample: CD45RO-CCR7+CD27+CD95- naive CD8+ T cells expressing CXCR3 (TNR3+). These receptors were collected from a human donor in good health. Some clones in this sample may be carry-over from other donors' samples.

The chain carries TRBV7-9 and TRBJ1-2; TCRdb names TRBD1, which stays unverified in the absence of DNA. The germline V gene has CDR1 SEHNR and CDR2 FQNEAQ (reference sequence). The length of the CDR3 is 15 residues. The CDR3: CASSLAEAGDWGYTF.

CDR3 residues: CASISDRVEEQYF. V gene TRBV28 combines with J gene TRBJ2-7; the D gene TCRdb calls, TRBD1, cannot be checked with no DNA. This CDR3 region has 13 residues. The germline V gene encodes CDR1 MDHEN and CDR2 SYDVKM.

The chain uses TRBV28 and TRBJ2-2. CDR1 is MDHEN and CDR2 is SYDVKM in the germline V gene. The CDR3 sequence is 13 residues long. The CDR3: CASSLRDTGELFF.

The chain combines TRBV12-5 with TRBJ1-1. The CDR3 runs 16 residues. Germline V gene lookup returns CDR1 LGHNT and CDR2 FRNRAP. CDR3 loop: CASGLVPRESNTEAFF.

The chain uses TRBV29-1 and TRBJ2-7; TCRdb indicates TRBD2, and absent DNA this call remains unverified. CDR1 SQVTM and CDR2 ANQGSEA come from the germline V gene. The CDR3 runs to 18 residues. CDR3 in amino acids: CSVDLPGLAGGFGGEQYF.